The 28 T cell receptor beta chains presented below share a single source sample, sequenced in a study of identifying expanded T cells in peripheral blood. Clones were read by immunoSEQ multiplex PCR, and TCRdb kept only the in-frame ones, dropping some. The sample has approximately 100,000 clones, 80% to 90% seen once; the top ten hold about 15%. Sequenced material: blood. These TCRs come from a person aged 18 to 70 in good health.

V is TRBV5-1 and J is TRBJ1-3; D not resolved. Germline-derived CDR1 and CDR2 are SGHRS and YFSETQ. Trimming shortened V by 0 bases and J by 1 base, and 2 bases separated the two germline ends. CDR3 length: 13 residues. CDR3: CASSLASGNTIYF. CDR3 sequence (DNA): TGCGCCAGCAGCTTGGCATCTGGAAACACCATATATTTT.

This clone was seen once. This chain connects TRBV9 to TRBJ2-5; 9 bases line up with TRBD2. The CDR3 loop spans 13 amino acids. Per germline, CDR1 SGDLS and CDR2 YYNGEE. V gave up 2 bases and J gave up 8 bases; unmatched junction bases: 4. Written as DNA, the CDR3 is TGTGCCAGCAGCGTTCGTAGCGGGGGTACCCAGTACTTC. This sequence encodes CASSVRSGGTQYF.

The V gene is TRBV27, the J gene TRBJ1-2; D gene uncertain. Between the trimmed V and J ends, which lost 0 bases and 2 bases, there was a span of 7 bases. The CDR3 sequence is 14 residues long. Per germline, CDR1 MNHEY and CDR2 SMNVEV (reference sequence). The CDR3, as DNA: TGTGCCAGCAGTTTATCGGGCGGGAACTATGGCTACACCTTC. Its protein product is CASSLSGGNYGYTF.

V and J are TRBV10-3 and TRBJ2-5, with 8 bases fitting TRBD2. CDR1 and CDR2 (germline): ENHRY, SYGVKD. This CDR3 region has 14 residues. The trim removed 6 bases at V and 5 bases at J, leaving 8 bases unmatched. This CDR3 is CAIRSGGSGETQYF. The CDR3 DNA reads TGTGCCATCAGGAGCGGGGGTTCCGGCGAGACCCAGTACTTC.

The genes are TRBV7-7 and TRBJ1-5, with D unclear. Trimming cost V 2 bases and J 9 bases, with 11 bases left between them. From germline, CDR1 is SSHAT and CDR2 FNYEAQ (reference sequence). The CDR3 is 13 residues long. DNA of the CDR3: TGTGCCAGCAGCTTACGAGCCGGTCTGCCCCAGCATTTT. Translating gives CASSLRAGLPQHF.

The table lists this clone with a count of one. The chain joins TRBV13 to TRBJ2-4; D may match TRBD1 or TRBD2 (5 bases each). The V end was cut by 4 bases, the J end by 9 bases, with 25 bases between. CDR1 is PRHDT, CDR2 FYEKMQ, per germline (reference sequence). The CDR3 totals 17 residues. CDR3 residues: CASSSRRLLGERSIQYF. The CDR3 nucleotides are TGTGCCAGCAGCTCACGCAGGCTATTAGGGGAGCGCAGCATTCAGTACTTC.

The rearrangement links TRBV4-3 to TRBJ2-5; 11 nucleotides line up with TRBD2. This CDR3 region has 15 residues. Per the germline V gene, CDR1 is LGHNA and CDR2 is YSLEER. V shed 1 base, J shed 5 bases, and the junction held 3 bases outside the gene matches. The DNA for the CDR3 is TGCGCCAGCAGCCAAGTGACTAGCGGGGTTGAGACCCAGTACTTC. It codes for CASSQVTSGVETQYF.

The gene calls are TRBV7-9 and TRBJ1-3; weak D call: TRBD1 (5 bases). Germline V CDR1 and CDR2: SEHNR, FQNEAQ (reference sequence). Trimming left V 4 bases short and J 4 bases short, with 17 bases between. The length of the CDR3 is 16 residues. CDR3 in amino acids: CASSSPGTSRGNTIYF. DNA for the CDR3: TGTGCCAGCAGCTCCCCCGGGACTTCAAGAGGAAACACCATATATTTT. Supplemented by reference TRBV7-9 and TRBJ1-3, the full variable domain reads DTGVSQNPRHKITKRGQNVTFRCDPISEHNRLYWYRQTLGQGPEFLTYFQNEAQLEKSRLLSDRFSAERPKGSFSTLEIQRTEQGDSAMYLCASSSPGTSRGNTIYFGEGSWLTVV.

The V and J genes are TRBV5-1 and TRBJ2-3; tentatively, D is TRBD2 (5 bases). The germline CDR1 and CDR2 sequences are SGHRS and YFSETQ. The CDR3 sequence is 16 residues long. The ends were cut back, 6 bases at V and 0 bases at J, with 17 bases in the middle. The DNA of the CDR3 is TGCGCCAGCACCCAACGTAGCGCTTCTAGCACAGATACGCAGTATTTT. Its translation: CASTQRSASSTDTQYF.

This chain joins TRBV6-5 and TRBJ2-4, with D possibly TRBD1 on 6 matching bases. The CDR3 consists of 15 residues. Trimming stripped 6 bases from V and 0 bases from J, with 12 bases between. Looked up from germline, CDR1 is MNHEY and CDR2 is SVGAGI. DNA of the CDR3: TGTGCCAGCAGGATCGGGACACCAGCCAAAAACATTCAGTACTTC. It specifies CASRIGTPAKNIQYF.

The chain employs TRBV6-6 and TRBJ2-5, with 9 positions matching TRBD2. In germline, CDR1 is MNHNY, CDR2 SVGAGI (reference sequence). V shed 0 bases and J 1 base; nucleotides not matched to a gene: 3. The CDR3 is 16 residues long. CDR3 DNA sequence: TGTGCCAGCAGTTACTCTAAGCGGGGGGTCCAAGAGACCCAGTACTTC. It specifies CASSYSKRGVQETQYF.

The J gene is TRBJ2-3, the V gene TRBV14, with D possibly being TRBD1 or TRBD2 (5 bases each). The CDR3 is made up of 14 amino acids. Per the germline V gene, CDR1 is SGHDN and CDR2 is FVKESK. V was shortened by 4 bases and J by 5 bases, with 13 bases between the two germline ends. CDR3 region: CASSRLGTIDTQYF. The DNA for the CDR3 is TGTGCCAGCAGCCGGCTAGGGACGATAGATACGCAGTATTTT.

V and J are TRBV6-1 and TRBJ2-1; no clear D. Looked up from germline, CDR1 is MNHNS and CDR2 is SASEGT. V dropped 0 bases and J dropped 4 bases, with 7 bases sitting between them. This CDR3 comprises 14 residues. The CDR3 bases are TGTGCCAGCAGTGAAGCGTGGGGTTACAATGAGCAGTTCTTC. This sequence encodes CASSEAWGYNEQFF.

The rearrangement links TRBV6-5 to TRBJ1-5; D not resolved. The CDR3 runs to 15 residues. The germline V gene has CDR1 MNHEY and CDR2 SVGAGI. Trimming shortened V by 4 bases and J by 3 bases, and 13 bases separated the two germline ends. For the CDR3, the DNA is TGTGCCAGCAGTTCTTCAGTGGGAAACAATCAGCCCCAGCATTTT. As protein: CASSSSVGNNQPQHF.

The chain is built from TRBV5-1 and TRBJ2-2; D gene unclear. Germline assignment: CDR1 SGHRS and CDR2 YFSETQ. The length of the CDR3 is 15 residues. V lost 0 bases to trimming and J lost 6 bases, with 12 bases between them. CDR3 sequence: CASSLAARLAGELFF. The CDR3 DNA follows: TGCGCCAGCAGCTTGGCCGCCAGGCTGGCCGGGGAGCTGTTTTTT.

This clone was detected only once. V usage is TRBV5-4 and J usage is TRBJ2-3; D is uncertain. Germline assignment: CDR1 SGHNT and CDR2 YYREEE (reference sequence). CDR3 size: 12 residues. Trimming cost V 2 bases and J 4 bases, with 5 bases left between them. The CDR3 region has the DNA TGTGCCAGCAGCTTCCTCGCAGATACGCAGTATTTT. Its protein is CASSFLADTQYF.

V gene TRBV10-3 combines with J gene TRBJ2-7; D perhaps matches TRBD2 (6 bases). This CDR3 contains 14 residues. Germline V CDR1 and CDR2: ENHRY, SYGVKD. Trimming removed 0 bases at V and 6 bases at J, with 12 bases between. As DNA, the CDR3 is TGTGCCATCAGTGAGTCGACCCCGACTAGCGAGCAGTACTTC. It is translated as CAISESTPTSEQYF.

This clone came up once. V usage is TRBV7-8 and J usage is TRBJ1-3; D not resolved. V lost 1 base, J lost 2 bases, and 9 bases lay in between. Per the germline V gene, CDR1 is SGHVS and CDR2 is FQNEAQ. The CDR3 sequence is 15 residues long. CDR3 loop: CASSLDRRTGNTIYF. The CDR3 DNA sequence: TGTGCCAGCAGCTTAGATCGTAGGACTGGAAACACCATATATTTT.

The V call is TRBV25-1, the J call TRBJ2-7; perhaps TRBD1 as D (6 bases). Germline V gene lookup returns CDR1 MGHDK and CDR2 SYGVNS. The V end was cut by 6 bases, the J end by 3 bases, with 15 bases between. This CDR3 comprises 14 residues. CDR3 protein: CASRWRPRGYEQYF. The CDR3 DNA sequence: TGTGCCAGCAGATGGCGACCCAGGGGCTACGAGCAGTACTTC.

The chain couples TRBV13 to TRBJ2-1; 9 bases agree with TRBD2. Germline V gene sequence: CDR1 PRHDT, CDR2 FYEKMQ (reference sequence). The CDR3 has 17 residues. The V segment lost 2 bases and the J segment 9 bases; nucleotides outside the gene matches: 14. The CDR3 nucleotides read TGTGCCAGCAGCTTAATGCGGTCCGGCGGGGGGGAAGGTGAGCAGTTCTTC. Amino acid sequence: CASSLMRSGGGEGEQFF.

This sequence joins TRBV5-1 and TRBJ2-1, with a weak D call TRBD2 (7 bases). This CDR3 is 16 amino acids long. Trimming stripped 0 bases from V and 3 bases from J, with 13 bases between. The germline CDR1 and CDR2 sequences are SGHRS and YFSETQ. For the CDR3, the DNA is TGCGCCAGCAGCTTGGTGGCGGGGGCCAACTACAATGAGCAGTTCTTC. Its translation: CASSLVAGANYNEQFF.

The V gene is TRBV7-9, the J gene TRBJ2-7, with unresolved D. The CDR3 sequence is 14 residues long. V was clipped by 1 base and J by 0 bases, with 7 bases between them. In germline, CDR1 is SEHNR, CDR2 FQNEAQ (reference sequence). The CDR3 sequence: CASSLGRSSYEQYF. CDR3 nucleotide sequence: TGTGCCAGCAGCTTAGGCAGAAGCTCCTACGAGCAGTACTTC.

The chain is built from TRBV19 and TRBJ2-1, with a weak D call TRBD2 (6 bases). V was clipped by 4 bases and J by 3 bases, with 19 bases between them. Germline-derived CDR1 and CDR2 are LNHDA and SQIVND (reference sequence). The length of the CDR3 is 17 residues. CDR3 DNA sequence: TGTGCCAGTAGTACCCTACCCCCTAGCGCCTACTACAATGAGCAGTTCTTC. It codes for CASSTLPPSAYYNEQFF.

J is TRBJ2-7 and V is TRBV6-5; no definite D call. CDR1 is MNHEY, CDR2 SVGAGI, per germline. CDR3 length: 13 amino acids. V lost 4 bases to trimming and J lost 2 bases, with 9 bases between them. The DNA of the CDR3 is TGTGCCAGCAGTTCCTCGGTCCCCTACGAGCAGTACTTC. Its translation: CASSSSVPYEQYF.

V usage is TRBV29-1 and J usage is TRBJ1-1; D gene unclear. V was clipped by 4 bases and J by 6 bases, with 9 bases between them. The CDR3 extends over 11 amino acids. Germline V gene data show CDR1 as SQVTM and CDR2 as ANQGSEA. CDR3 residues: CSVVPRAEAFF. CDR3 in DNA: TGCAGCGTTGTTCCGAGGGCTGAAGCTTTCTTT.

The chain joins TRBV20-1 to TRBJ2-7; D unclear. The CDR3 runs to 10 residues. Per germline, CDR1 DFQATT and CDR2 SNEGSKA (reference sequence). V lost 3 bases to trimming and J lost 4 bases, with 4 bases between them. CDR3 residues: CSASRYEQYF. The CDR3 coding sequence is TGCAGTGCTAGCAGGTACGAGCAGTACTTC.

The rearrangement links TRBV5-1 to TRBJ1-4; D ambiguous. This CDR3 contains 14 residues. V was clipped by 0 bases and J by 6 bases, with 9 bases between them. The germline V gene encodes CDR1 SGHRS and CDR2 YFSETQ. The CDR3 loop reads CASSLAGLDEKLFF. Here the CDR3 DNA reads TGCGCCAGCAGCTTGGCAGGTCTGGATGAAAAACTGTTTTTT.

The chain combines TRBV19 with TRBJ1-5, with no clear D. Germline CDR1 is LNHDA and CDR2 is SQIVND (reference sequence). The length of the CDR3 is 13 residues. The V end was cut by 4 bases, the J end by 6 bases, with 10 bases between. CDR3: CASSKRDSQPQHF. For the CDR3, the DNA is TGTGCCAGTAGTAAAAGGGATTCTCAGCCCCAGCATTTT. The full variable domain, rest sourced from reference TRBV19 and TRBJ1-5, is DGGITQSPKYLFRKEGQNVTLSCEQNLNHDAMYWYRQDPGQGLRLIYYSQIVNDFQKGDIAEGYSVSREKKESFPLTVTSAQKNPTAFYLCASSKRDSQPQHFGDGTRLSIL.